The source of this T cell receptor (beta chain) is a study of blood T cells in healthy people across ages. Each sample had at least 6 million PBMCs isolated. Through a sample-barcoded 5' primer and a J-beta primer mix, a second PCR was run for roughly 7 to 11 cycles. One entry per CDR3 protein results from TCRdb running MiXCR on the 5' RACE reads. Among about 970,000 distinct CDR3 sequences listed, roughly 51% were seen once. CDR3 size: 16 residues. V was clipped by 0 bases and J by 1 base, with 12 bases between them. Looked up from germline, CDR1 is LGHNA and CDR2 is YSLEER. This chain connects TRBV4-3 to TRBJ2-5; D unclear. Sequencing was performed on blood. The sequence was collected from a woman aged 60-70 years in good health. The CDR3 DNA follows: TGCGCCAGCAGCCAAGACAGATTGGTTGGCCAAGAGACCCAGTACTTC. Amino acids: CASSQDRLVGQETQYF.